This entry features one TCR beta chain sequence. In the authors' methods: Counts of nucleated cells, estimated from reference gene primer amplification, were obtained. The repertoire was sequenced with immunoSEQ multiplex PCR; TCRdb's copy has only in-frame clones and lacks some. The D gene and trimming were derived from the DNA, and the V and J assignments and clone size from that table. Counted here are 120,000 or so clones, around three quarters occurring once; the ten biggest clones make up 2% to 2.5%. This record comes from a study of blood T cell repertoires in COVID-19. CDR3 length: 14 residues. Germline V lookup: CDR1 MNHEY, CDR2 SMNVEV (reference sequence). J gave up 4 bases and V 7 bases, and 5 bases lay outside the gene matches.

This TCR derives from a woman in her sixties or seventies with acute or convalescent COVID-19. The chain links TRBV27 to TRBJ2-3; 10 nucleotides agree with TRBD2. What was sequenced was peripheral blood. The CDR3 here is CASTEAGGPDTQYF. CDR3 bases: TGTGCCAGCACCGAAGCGGGGGGGCCAGATACGCAGTATTTT.